The 30 T cell receptor beta chains reported below all come from one sample, sequenced in a study of OX40 agonist ivuxolimab in advanced cancers. Libraries were prepared by immunoSEQ multiplex PCR; TCRdb keeps only in-frame clonotypes and omits some of them. The sample has tens of thousands of clones; 88% are singletons. The sequencing here drew on CD4+ or CD8+ T cells sorted from blood, taken in a trial of the OX40 agonist ivuxolimab. These receptor sequences come from an adult with an advanced solid tumor such as melanoma, head and neck, liver or kidney cancer.

The gene calls are TRBV2 and TRBJ1-5; 7 bases are shared with TRBD1. Trimming at V came to 6 bases and at J to 0 bases, leaving 5 bases not matched to a gene. Germline loops: CDR1 SNHLY, CDR2 FYNNEI. CDR3 length: 15 residues. The CDR3 DNA reads TGTGCCAGCAGCGGGGGACAGCTTAGCAATCAGCCCCAGCATTTT. It codes for CASSGGQLSNQPQHF.

The count of this clone is one. This rearrangement joins TRBV11-2 to TRBJ2-1; either TRBD1 or TRBD2 may supply D (7 bases each). The ends were cut back, 3 bases at V and 7 bases at J, with 16 bases in the middle. Germline CDR1 SGHAT, CDR2 FQNNGV. This CDR3 comprises 15 residues. CDR3 region: CASSLGSGGANEQFF. CDR3 DNA sequence: TGTGCCAGCAGCTTGGGGTCAGGGGGGGCAAATGAGCAGTTCTTC.

The gene calls are TRBV21-1 and TRBJ1-1; the D call in the table, TRBD1, was not verified against the DNA. TRBV21-1 is listed as a pseudogene. This CDR3 has 17 amino acids. CDR3: CASSRYRDSGGNTEAFF. In DNA, the CDR3 is TGTGCCAGCAGCAGATACCGGGACTCAGGGGGGAACACTGAAGCTTTCTTT.

The rearrangement joins TRBV6-6 to TRBJ1-2, with D possibly being TRBD1 (5 bases). Germline values: CDR1 MNHNY, CDR2 SVGAGI (reference sequence). The germline V and J ends were trimmed by 2 bases and 4 bases, with 8 bases remaining between them. The CDR3 has 13 residues. This CDR3 reads CASSYGASYGYTF. In nucleotides, the CDR3 is TGTGCCAGCAGTTACGGGGCCTCCTATGGCTACACCTTC.

The rearrangement joins TRBV9 to TRBJ1-1; D is perhaps TRBD1 (6 bases). Germline loops: CDR1 SGDLS, CDR2 YYNGEE. The CDR3 totals 16 residues. The germline V and J ends were trimmed by 4 bases and 7 bases, with 23 bases remaining between them. CDR3: CASSPRGTPSIGEAFF. CDR3 DNA sequence: TGTGCCAGCAGCCCCCGCGGGACACCGAGCATCGGTGAAGCTTTCTTT. The complete variable domain, with remaining parts taken from reference TRBV9 and TRBJ1-1, reads DSGVTQTPKHLITATGQRVTLRCSPRSGDLSVYWYQQSLDQGLQFLIQYYNGEERAKGNILERFSAQQFPDLHSELNLSSLELGDSALYFCASSPRGTPSIGEAFFGQGTRLTVV.

The chain joins TRBV9 to TRBJ2-1; 7 positions agree with TRBD2. Germline V gene lookup returns CDR1 SGDLS and CDR2 YYNGEE. The CDR3 spans 16 residues. The V segment lost 0 bases and the J segment 0 bases; nucleotides outside the gene matches: 3. The CDR3 is CASSVEGTNSYNEQFF. For the CDR3, the DNA is TGTGCCAGCAGCGTAGAGGGGACTAACTCCTACAATGAGCAGTTCTTC.

J is TRBJ2-3 and V is TRBV11-2; D possibly corresponds to TRBD2 (5 bases). V dropped 5 bases and J dropped 6 bases, with 12 bases sitting between them. This CDR3 is built from 13 residues. Germline CDR1 reads SGHAT; CDR2 reads FQNNGV. In DNA, the CDR3 is TGTGCCAGCAGCCCTAGGCGCGGGGATACGCAGTATTTT. Translating gives CASSPRRGDTQYF.

The chain couples TRBV9 to TRBJ2-3; D is uncertain. V gave up 0 bases and J gave up 0 bases, with 11 bases separating them. The CDR3 sequence is 16 residues long. Germline V gene sequence: CDR1 SGDLS, CDR2 YYNGEE. The CDR3 nucleotides read TGTGCCAGCAGCGTAGAACCGTGGGGTAGCACAGATACGCAGTATTTT. Protein: CASSVEPWGSTDTQYF.

This rearrangement joins TRBV4-1 to TRBJ1-5, with D perhaps TRBD1 (6 bases). There are 18 residues in the CDR3. CDR1 is MGHRA, CDR2 YSYEKL, per germline. Between the trimmed V and J ends, which lost 0 bases and 0 bases, there was a span of 15 bases. The CDR3 region has the DNA TGCGCCAGCAGCCAAGAGGACAGTCATCTGAATAGCAATCAGCCCCAGCATTTT. It yields the protein CASSQEDSHLNSNQPQHF.

The chain combines TRBV7-6 with TRBJ2-1; possibly TRBD1 for D (5 bases). This CDR3 region has 16 residues. CDR1 SGHVS and CDR2 FNYEAQ come from the germline V gene. V was clipped by 1 base and J by 7 bases, with 17 bases between them. The CDR3 is CASSLEGSNPSNEQFF. The CDR3 coding sequence is TGTGCCAGCAGCTTAGAGGGGTCAAACCCTTCAAATGAGCAGTTCTTC. Together with reference TRBV7-6 and TRBJ2-1, the CDR3 gives the full variable domain: GAGVSQSPRYKVTKRGQDVALRCDPISGHVSLYWYRQALGQGPEFLTYFNYEAQQDKSGLPNDRFSAERPEGSISTLTIQRTEQRDSAMYRCASSLEGSNPSNEQFFGPGTRLTVL.

This chain links TRBV29-1 with TRBJ2-4, with D perhaps TRBD1 (5 bases). This CDR3 has 16 amino acids. V lost 0 bases, J lost 0 bases, and 12 bases lay in between. The germline CDR1 and CDR2 sequences are SQVTM and ANQGSEA. CDR3 residues: CSVEETALIAKNIQYF. CDR3 nucleotide sequence: TGCAGCGTTGAAGAGACAGCCCTCATAGCCAAAAACATTCAGTACTTC.

This clone was counted a single time. The gene calls are TRBV11-1 and TRBJ1-1; D gene ambiguous. The germline V and J ends were trimmed by 1 base and 5 bases, with 5 bases remaining between them. Germline V CDR1 and CDR2: SGHAT, FQDESV (reference sequence). CDR3 length: 12 residues. This CDR3 is CASSLGRTEAFF. In DNA, the CDR3 is TGTGCCAGCAGCTTAGGGCGGACTGAAGCTTTCTTT.

The chain employs TRBV10-3 and TRBJ2-5; weak D call: TRBD1 (5 bases). This CDR3 comprises 14 residues. Per germline, CDR1 ENHRY and CDR2 SYGVKD. V lost 3 bases, J lost 4 bases, and 12 bases lay in between. The CDR3 coding sequence is TGTGCCATCAGTGATCGGGTCAGGGCAGAGACCCAGTACTTC. It encodes CAISDRVRAETQYF.

The CDR3 is CASSWTGVGANVLTF. The CDR3 bases are TGTGCCAGCAGCTGGACAGGGGTAGGGGCCAACGTCCTGACTTTC. V and J are TRBV7-3 and TRBJ2-6, with 9 bases lining up with TRBD1. The CDR3 length is 15 residues. The V segment lost 4 bases and the J segment 4 bases; nucleotides outside the gene matches: 2. Germline CDR1 reads SGHTA; CDR2 reads FQGTGA.

The chain employs TRBV11-2 and TRBJ1-2; 12 bases are shared with TRBD1. The V gene end was trimmed by 5 bases and the J gene end by 5 bases; junction bases not matched to a gene: 12. There are 17 residues in the CDR3. Germline assignment: CDR1 SGHAT and CDR2 FQNNGV. The DNA for the CDR3 is TGTGCCAGCAGCCTGGGGACAGGGGGCGACGGCTTTTATGGCTACACCTTC. Translating it yields CASSLGTGGDGFYGYTF. The full variable domain, with the rest looked up from reference TRBV11-2 and TRBJ1-2, is EAGVAQSPRYKIIEKRQSVAFWCNPISGHATLYWYQQILGQGPKLLIQFQNNGVVDDSQLPKDRFSAERLKGVDSTLKIQPAKLEDSAVYLCASSLGTGGDGFYGYTFGSGTRLTVV.

The chain links TRBV4-3 to TRBJ1-1; D call uncertain. The CDR3 sequence is 16 residues long. The V gene's germline CDR1 is LGHNA and CDR2 YSLEER. V dropped 0 bases and J dropped 6 bases, with 17 bases sitting between them. The CDR3 sequence: CASSQDSGQTGAEAFF. CDR3 nucleotide sequence: TGCGCCAGCAGCCAAGATTCTGGCCAGACGGGCGCTGAAGCTTTCTTT.

This clone has a single count. The chain recombines TRBV30 with TRBJ1-1, with no clear D. The CDR3 extends over 12 amino acids. Deletions cut 0 bases from V and 4 bases from J, with 6 bases between. The germline gives CDR1 GTSNPN, CDR2 SVGIG (reference sequence). The CDR3, as DNA: TGTGCCTGGAGTGTACATAGCACTGAAGCTTTCTTT. This sequence encodes CAWSVHSTEAFF.

J is TRBJ2-1 and V is TRBV11-2; D unresolved. This CDR3 contains 11 residues. CDR1 and CDR2 (germline): SGHAT, FQNNGV. The V and J ends lost 5 bases and 9 bases respectively, with 8 bases between them. The CDR3 DNA reads TGTGCCAGCAGCCCTGAAGGTGAGCAGTTCTTC. The encoded protein is CASSPEGEQFF. Complete variable domain (other parts from reference TRBV11-2 and TRBJ2-1): EAGVAQSPRYKIIEKRQSVAFWCNPISGHATLYWYQQILGQGPKLLIQFQNNGVVDDSQLPKDRFSAERLKGVDSTLKIQPAKLEDSAVYLCASSPEGEQFFGPGTRLTVL.

The genes are TRBV5-6 and TRBJ1-1, with D uncertain. V was pared by 0 bases and J by 2 bases, with 14 bases between. This CDR3 region has 16 residues. Germline-derived CDR1 and CDR2 are SGHDT and YYEEEE. CDR3: CASSLDLRMGNTEAFF. The CDR3 coding sequence is TGTGCCAGCAGCTTGGATCTCCGGATGGGAAACACTGAAGCTTTCTTT.

This chain joins TRBV30 and TRBJ2-7, with a weak D call TRBD2 (5 bases). The CDR3 spans 14 residues. CDR1 GTSNPN and CDR2 SVGIG come from the germline V gene (reference sequence). Trimming stripped 0 bases from V and 3 bases from J, with 12 bases between. CDR3 DNA sequence: TGTGCCTGGAGTGTCCCGGGGAACAGCTACGAGCAGTACTTC. It codes for CAWSVPGNSYEQYF.

J is TRBJ1-5 and V is TRBV6-6, with D perhaps TRBD1 (5 bases). Trimming pared 2 bases from V and 2 bases from J, leaving 7 bases between. This CDR3 region has 14 residues. CDR1 is MNHNY and CDR2 is SVGAGI in the germline V gene (reference sequence). The CDR3 sequence is CASSYTGGNQPQHF. CDR3 DNA sequence: TGTGCCAGCAGTTACACAGGAGGCAATCAGCCCCAGCATTTT.

The chain links TRBV27 to TRBJ2-3, with TRBD1 matching 8 bases. With V trimmed by 5 bases and J by 0 bases, 4 bases remained unmatched. The CDR3 consists of 15 residues. The germline V gene has CDR1 MNHEY and CDR2 SMNVEV (reference sequence). The CDR3 sequence is CASSPWTGSTDTQYF. CDR3 nucleotides: TGTGCCAGCAGTCCCTGGACAGGGAGCACAGATACGCAGTATTTT.

The V and J genes are TRBV19 and TRBJ1-1; D may be TRBD1 (6 bases). The CDR3 consists of 14 residues. Trimming removed 5 bases at V and 4 bases at J, with 14 bases between. In germline, CDR1 is LNHDA, CDR2 SQIVND (reference sequence). CDR3 nucleotide sequence: TGTGCCAGTAGTGCACAGGGTTTACCCACTGAAGCTTTCTTT. Its translation: CASSAQGLPTEAFF.

This clone has just one count. The chain links TRBV13 to TRBJ2-3; 8 bases match TRBD1. The CDR3 covers 16 residues. J lost 1 base, V lost 1 base, and 4 bases had no gene match. Germline V gene data show CDR1 as PRHDT and CDR2 as FYEKMQ (reference sequence). This CDR3 reads CASSLEQGAGTDTQYF. For the CDR3, the DNA is TGTGCCAGCAGCTTAGAGCAGGGGGCCGGCACAGATACGCAGTATTTT.

This rearrangement joins TRBV7-9 to TRBJ1-2, with D possibly being TRBD1 (5 bases). The CDR3 has 13 amino acids. The ends were cut back, 8 bases at V and 5 bases at J, with 15 bases in the middle. Germline V CDR1 and CDR2: SEHNR, FQNEAQ (reference sequence). CDR3 amino acids: CASSPGGGYGYTF. As DNA, the CDR3 is TGTGCCAGCTCCCCCGGTGGGGGGTATGGCTACACCTTC.

The chain has TRBV6-5 and TRBJ1-4, with D maybe TRBD1 (5 bases). The CDR3 consists of 15 residues. Germline CDR1 MNHEY, CDR2 SVGAGI. V dropped 6 bases and J dropped 3 bases, with 14 bases sitting between them. The CDR3 spells CASSPMQGPNEKLFF. The DNA for the CDR3 is TGTGCCAGCAGCCCCATGCAGGGTCCTAATGAAAAACTGTTTTTT.

The chain is built from TRBV7-2 and TRBJ1-1, with unresolved D. Germline V gives CDR1 SGHTA, CDR2 FQGNSA. The ends were cut back, 3 bases at V and 0 bases at J, with 14 bases in the middle. This CDR3 spans 16 amino acids. CDR3 nucleotide sequence: TGTGCCAGCAGCTTGAGCCCGAACCTTGTGAACACTGAAGCTTTCTTT. Protein sequence: CASSLSPNLVNTEAFF.

The chain couples TRBV5-6 to TRBJ1-5, with D perhaps TRBD1 (5 bases). The germline V gene has CDR1 SGHDT and CDR2 YYEEEE. This CDR3 is 14 amino acids long. V was shortened by 4 bases and J by 2 bases, with 10 bases between the two germline ends. The CDR3 reads CASSLGGGNQPQHF. In DNA form, the CDR3 reads TGTGCCAGCAGCCTGGGGGGTGGCAATCAGCCCCAGCATTTT.

V and J are TRBV7-9 and TRBJ1-1, with D unresolved. Deletions cut 4 bases from V and 1 base from J, with 4 bases between. The CDR3 runs 12 residues. In germline, CDR1 is SEHNR, CDR2 FQNEAQ (reference sequence). This CDR3 is CASSSRNTEAFF. The CDR3 DNA sequence: TGTGCCAGCAGCTCCCGGAACACTGAAGCTTTCTTT.

This chain uses TRBV2 with TRBJ2-7; unclear D gene. Deletions cut 3 bases from V and 2 bases from J, with 11 bases between. There are 14 residues in the CDR3. The germline V gene has CDR1 SNHLY and CDR2 FYNNEI. CDR3 nucleotide sequence: TGTGCCAGCAGTGATAGGACGGTCACCTACGAGCAGTACTTC. This encodes CASSDRTVTYEQYF. The full variable domain, its missing parts supplied by reference TRBV2 and TRBJ2-7, is EPEVTQTPSHQVTQMGQEVILRCVPISNHLYFYWYRQILGQKVEFLVSFYNNEISEKSEIFDDQFSVERPDGSNFTLKIRSTKLEDSAMYFCASSDRTVTYEQYFGPGTRLTVT.